Listed here are 22 T cell receptor beta chains from one sample, sequenced in a study of blood T cell repertoires in COVID-19. Assay: immunoSEQ multiplex PCR; the TCRdb copy retains only in-frame clones and omits some. Found here are about 180,000 clones, approximately 85% of them singletons; the top ten hold more than 7.5%. Material for sequencing was PBMCs or T cells enriched from blood (not recorded which). These TCRs come from a woman in her thirties who had recovered from COVID-19.

This chain joins TRBV9 and TRBJ2-1; possibly TRBD1 for D (5 bases). Trimming pared 0 bases from V and 0 bases from J, leaving 10 bases between. CDR1 and CDR2 from the germline V gene are SGDLS and YYNGEE. The CDR3 consists of 16 residues. CDR3 protein: CASSVVATASYNEQFF. The CDR3 nucleotides are TGTGCCAGCAGCGTAGTTGCGACAGCCTCCTACAATGAGCAGTTCTTC. Full variable domain (remainder filled in from reference TRBV9 and TRBJ2-1): DSGVTQTPKHLITATGQRVTLRCSPRSGDLSVYWYQQSLDQGLQFLIQYYNGEERAKGNILERFSAQQFPDLHSELNLSSLELGDSALYFCASSVVATASYNEQFFGPGTRLTVL.

A few counts support this clone. This rearrangement joins TRBV6-1 to TRBJ1-1, with D tentatively TRBD1 (6 bases). The V end lost 0 bases, the J end lost 1 base, and 15 bases lay between the germline ends. This CDR3 spans 17 amino acids. Germline V gene sequence: CDR1 MNHNS, CDR2 SASEGT. In nucleotides, the CDR3 is TGTGCCAGCAGTGAAGCTTTAAGTTCACAGGGGAACACTGAAGCTTTCTTT. Translated: CASSEALSSQGNTEAFF.

Remarks on this clone: Other DNA sequences within the sample encode an identical CDR3. V and J are TRBV28 and TRBJ1-6; tentative D call: TRBD1 (6 bases). The CDR3 covers 14 residues. Germline CDR1 is MDHEN and CDR2 is SYDVKM. V was clipped by 7 bases and J by 9 bases, with 16 bases between them. The CDR3 loop is CASTLGGFGSPLHF. CDR3 coding DNA: TGTGCCAGCACCCTTGGGGGCTTTGGTTCACCCCTCCACTTT. Full variable domain (remainder filled in from reference TRBV28 and TRBJ1-6): DVKVTQSSRYLVKRTGEKVFLECVQDMDHENMFWYRQDPGLGLRLIYFSYDVKMKEKGDIPEGYSVSREKKERFSLILESASTNQTSMYLCASTLGGFGSPLHFGNGTRLTVT.

The J gene is TRBJ2-1, the V gene TRBV28, with TRBD2 identical over 11 bases. CDR1 is MDHEN and CDR2 is SYDVKM in the germline V gene. The CDR3 runs 17 residues. V was pared by 2 bases and J by 5 bases, with 8 bases of the junction left unmatched. CDR3 DNA sequence: TGTGCCAGCAGTTTAATTCGGGGGACTAGCGGCAACAATGAGCAGTTCTTC. Its protein product is CASSLIRGTSGNNEQFF.

For this clone: The identical CDR3 is also encoded by other nucleotide sequences in the sample. J is TRBJ2-7 and V is TRBV5-1; 7 bases align to TRBD1. Trimming took 0 bases from V and 3 from J; bases not matched to a gene: 3. The CDR3 totals 14 residues. Germline V gene sequence: CDR1 SGHRS, CDR2 YFSETQ. The CDR3 DNA follows: TGCGCCAGCAGCTTGGGGACAGGATTCTACGAGCAGTACTTC. It codes for CASSLGTGFYEQYF.

V gene TRBV7-9 combines with J gene TRBJ2-2; possible D gene TRBD1, 6 bases. Trimming shortened V by 1 base and J by 1 base, and 10 bases separated the two germline ends. The CDR3 has 16 amino acids. Germline loops: CDR1 SEHNR, CDR2 FQNEAQ (reference sequence). The CDR3 region is CASSLEAGVNTGELFF. CDR3 DNA: TGTGCCAGCAGCTTAGAAGCAGGGGTGAACACCGGGGAGCTGTTTTTT.

This chain connects TRBV28 to TRBJ2-7; 10 bases are shared with TRBD1. CDR3 size: 14 residues. Trimming took 6 bases from V and 7 from J; bases not matched to a gene: 9. The germline gives CDR1 MDHEN, CDR2 SYDVKM. This CDR3 is CASSMDRGGLEQYF. The CDR3 bases are TGTGCCAGCAGCATGGACAGGGGGGGTTTAGAGCAGTACTTC.

The chain couples TRBV2 to TRBJ1-1; 8 bases fit TRBD1. The CDR3 contains 14 residues. CDR1 and CDR2 (germline): SNHLY, FYNNEI. V lost 6 bases to trimming and J lost 4 bases; unmatched junction nucleotides: 7. CDR3 bases: TGTGCCAGCAGGGATAATACAGGGGGCACTGAAGCTTTCTTT. Translated, it gives CASRDNTGGTEAFF.

This clone has a handful of counts. The V gene is TRBV9, the J gene TRBJ2-2; 7 bases align to TRBD1. V lost 3 bases, J lost 6 bases, and 11 bases stayed unmatched. The CDR3 is made up of 16 amino acids. CDR1 SGDLS and CDR2 YYNGEE come from the germline V gene. The CDR3 loop reads CASSAVGTGDAGELFF. As DNA, the CDR3 is TGTGCCAGCAGCGCCGTGGGAACAGGGGACGCCGGGGAGCTGTTTTTT.

In regard to this clone: A read error may account for a junction end that differs from germline. V gene TRBV7-7 combines with J gene TRBJ2-1; D unresolved. This CDR3 spans 15 amino acids. In germline, CDR1 is SSHAT, CDR2 FNYEAQ (reference sequence). The CDR3 DNA reads TGTGCTAGCAGCTTAGGAGTGAGAAGCTACAATGAGCAGTTCTTC. Translated: CASSLGVRSYNEQFF. Using reference TRBV7-7 and TRBJ2-1 for the parts outside the CDR3, the full variable domain is GAGVSQSPRYKVTKRGQDVTLRCDPISSHATLYWYQQALGQGPEFLTYFNYEAQPDKSGLPSDRFSAERPEGSISTLTIQRTEQRDSAMYRCASSLGVRSYNEQFFGPGTRLTVL.

This clone came up a few times. V gene TRBV5-1 combines with J gene TRBJ2-7, with D perhaps TRBD2 (6 bases). Per germline, CDR1 SGHRS and CDR2 YFSETQ. CDR3 length equals 14 residues. Deletions cut 4 bases from V and 3 bases from J, with 14 bases between. For the CDR3, the DNA is TGCGCCAGCAGCCGTATAGTGGGGGGCTACGAGCAGTACTTC. It is translated as CASSRIVGGYEQYF.

The genes are TRBV29-1 and TRBJ2-3, with D maybe TRBD2 (5 bases). The CDR3 is 13 amino acids. The V gene's germline CDR1 is SQVTM and CDR2 ANQGSEA. V lost 5 bases, J lost 1 base, and 10 bases lay in between. The CDR3 sequence is CSVIAIGTDTQYF. In DNA, the CDR3 is TGCAGCGTTATAGCGATCGGCACAGATACGCAGTATTTT.

The chain employs TRBV5-1 and TRBJ1-2; 9 bases are a match to TRBD1. CDR3 size: 15 residues. CDR1 and CDR2 from the germline V gene are SGHRS and YFSETQ. The V segment lost 0 bases and the J segment 4 bases; nucleotides outside the gene matches: 4. The CDR3 region is CASSLGDRDAYGYTF. Here the CDR3 DNA reads TGCGCCAGCAGCTTGGGGGACAGGGACGCCTATGGCTACACCTTC. The variable domain in full, completed from reference TRBV5-1 and TRBJ1-2, reads KAGVTQTPRYLIKTRGQQVTLSCSPISGHRSVSWYQQTPGQGLQFLFEYFSETQRNKGNFPGRFSGRQFSNSRSEMNVSTLELGDSALYLCASSLGDRDAYGYTFGSGTRLTVV.

The rearrangement joins TRBV27 to TRBJ1-5, with D possibly matching TRBD1 (5 bases). Trimming stripped 7 bases from V and 0 bases from J, with 19 bases between. The CDR3 length is 17 residues. CDR1 is MNHEY, CDR2 SMNVEV, per germline (reference sequence). CDR3 loop: CASTTTKGVASNQPQHF. The CDR3 nucleotides read TGTGCCAGCACAACCACAAAAGGGGTGGCTAGCAATCAGCCCCAGCATTTT.

The J gene is TRBJ2-5, the V gene TRBV2, with a tentative D call TRBD1 (6 bases). The CDR3 has 14 amino acids. Germline V lookup: CDR1 SNHLY, CDR2 FYNNEI. V was trimmed by 6 bases and J by 2 bases, leaving 13 bases between them. This CDR3 is CASRAQGRQETQYF. The CDR3 bases are TGTGCCAGCAGAGCACAGGGACGTCAAGAGACCCAGTACTTC.

This clone has just a few counts. The V and J genes are TRBV28 and TRBJ1-4; 8 bases are shared with TRBD1. Trimming cost V 3 bases and J 0 bases; bases outside gene matches: 6. CDR3 length: 17 residues. Germline CDR1 is MDHEN and CDR2 is SYDVKM. The CDR3 region has the DNA TGTGCCAGCAGTTTTGTGGACAGGGCGGCAACTAATGAAAAACTGTTTTTT. It specifies CASSFVDRAATNEKLFF.

This rearrangement joins TRBV4-1 to TRBJ1-1, with 12 bases fitting TRBD1. Per the germline V gene, CDR1 is MGHRA and CDR2 is YSYEKL. Trimming cost V 1 base and J 6 bases; bases outside gene matches: 3. The CDR3 contains 15 residues. The chain's CDR3 is CASSQAGQGASEAFF. Written as DNA, the CDR3 is TGCGCCAGCAGCCAAGCGGGACAGGGGGCCTCTGAAGCTTTCTTT.

This chain uses TRBV6-5 with TRBJ2-3; D gene unclear. This CDR3 is built from 11 residues. V lost 4 bases, J lost 15 bases, and 14 bases lay in between. The germline gives CDR1 MNHEY, CDR2 SVGAGI. The CDR3 bases are TGTGCCAGCAGTTTCCTAGAGGAGCTATATTTT. Amino acids: CASSFLEELYF.

V is TRBV19 and J is TRBJ1-1, with D tentatively TRBD1 (6 bases). V was shortened by 5 bases and J by 4 bases, with 11 bases between the two germline ends. CDR3 size: 13 residues. The V gene's germline CDR1 is LNHDA and CDR2 SQIVND (reference sequence). The CDR3 DNA sequence: TGTGCCAGTAGTCCCGGGACATTCACTGAAGCTTTCTTT. Its protein product is CASSPGTFTEAFF.

V is TRBV5-1 and J is TRBJ1-1; D possibly corresponds to TRBD1 (5 bases). Trimming left V 3 bases short and J 5 bases short, with 17 bases between. The germline CDR1 and CDR2 sequences are SGHRS and YFSETQ. CDR3 length equals 15 residues. The CDR3 region has the DNA TGCGCCAGCAGCTATGGGGACTTCCCGGGGACTGAAGCTTTCTTT. It translates to CASSYGDFPGTEAFF.

The V and J genes are TRBV4-1 and TRBJ1-1, with D unclear. V lost 3 bases, J lost 0 bases, and 11 bases lay in between. Per the germline V gene, CDR1 is MGHRA and CDR2 is YSYEKL. The CDR3 contains 15 residues. The CDR3 spells CASSQSSILNTEAFF. CDR3 coding DNA: TGCGCCAGCAGCCAGAGTTCCATCCTGAACACTGAAGCTTTCTTT.

The rearrangement links TRBV7-2 to TRBJ2-1, with 10 bases matching TRBD2. CDR1 is SGHTA, CDR2 FQGNSA, per germline. CDR3 length: 14 amino acids. V lost 4 bases, J lost 12 bases, and 9 bases stayed unmatched. This chain's CDR3 is CASSSGLAAVMQFF. In DNA form, the CDR3 reads TGTGCCAGCAGCTCTGGACTAGCGGCTGTAATGCAGTTCTTC.